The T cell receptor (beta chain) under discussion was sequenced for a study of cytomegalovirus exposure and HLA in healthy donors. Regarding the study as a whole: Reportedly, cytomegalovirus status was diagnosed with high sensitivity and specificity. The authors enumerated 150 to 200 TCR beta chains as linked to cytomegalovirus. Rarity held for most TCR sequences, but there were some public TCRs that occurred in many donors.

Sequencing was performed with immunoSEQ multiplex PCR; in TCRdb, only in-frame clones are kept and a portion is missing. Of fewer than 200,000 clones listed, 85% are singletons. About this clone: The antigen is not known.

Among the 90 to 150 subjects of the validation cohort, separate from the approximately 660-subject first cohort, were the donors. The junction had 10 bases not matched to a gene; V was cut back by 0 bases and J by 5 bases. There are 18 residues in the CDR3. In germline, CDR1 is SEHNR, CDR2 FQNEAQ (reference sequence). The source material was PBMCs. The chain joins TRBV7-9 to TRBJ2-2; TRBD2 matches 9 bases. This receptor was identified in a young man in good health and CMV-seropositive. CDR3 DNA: TGTGCCAGCAGCTTAGCCCTGGTTAGCGGGGGATTTACCGGGGAGCTGTTTTTT. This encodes CASSLALVSGGFTGELFF.